Listed below are T cell receptor beta chains from one sample, sequenced in a study of chemoradiotherapy in HPV16-positive cancers. Clones were read by immunoSEQ multiplex PCR, and TCRdb kept only the in-frame ones, dropping some. The sample records thousands of clones, around 90% being singletons. The specimen comprised tumor tissue, sampled from a patient who underwent chemoradiotherapy. The receptors were gathered from a human donor with HPV-associated anogenital cancer. Both conserved end residues are part of each CDR3. Each record gives: J gene, V gene, D gene, clone size, CDR3 protein, CDR3 DNA. D genes are given only for firm matches. Clone size, where shown, is once, few, many, or a class for clones that have expanded.

j_call: TRBJ2-3; v_call: TRBV6-7; d_call: -; clone_size: -; cdr3_aa: CASRHSLLGYEWGSTDTQYF; cdr3_nt: TGTGCCAGCAGACACTCTCTTCTGGGATATGAGTGGGGTTCCACAGATACGCAGTATTTT
j_call: TRBJ2-7; v_call: TRBV7-6; d_call: -; clone_size: -; cdr3_aa: CASSLVRQMPNEQYF; cdr3_nt: TGTGCCAGCAGCTTAGTCAGACAGATGCCCAACGAGCAGTACTTC
j_call: TRBJ1-5; v_call: TRBV19; d_call: -; clone_size: once; cdr3_aa: CASSIVSGNQPQHF; cdr3_nt: TGTGCCAGTAGTATAGTGTCAGGAAATCAGCCCCAGCATTTT
j_call: TRBJ2-4; v_call: TRBV7-9; d_call: TRBD2; clone_size: -; cdr3_aa: CASSARFRVGGDIQYF; cdr3_nt: TGTGCCAGCAGCGCGCGATTTCGAGTCGGGGGGGACATTCAGTACTTC
j_call: TRBJ1-1; v_call: TRBV6-5; d_call: -; clone_size: once; cdr3_aa: CASSYSLRQKNTEAFF; cdr3_nt: TGTGCCAGCAGTTACTCTCTGCGGCAAAAGAACACTGAAGCTTTCTTT
j_call: TRBJ1-6; v_call: TRBV10-3; d_call: -; clone_size: once; cdr3_aa: CATKRGERNSPLHF; cdr3_nt: TGTGCCACCAAACGGGGGGAGAGGAATTCACCCCTCCACTTT
j_call: TRBJ1-4; v_call: TRBV7-2; d_call: -; clone_size: once; cdr3_aa: CASSIRAPNEKLFF; cdr3_nt: TGTGCCAGCAGTATCCGGGCCCCTAATGAAAAACTGTTTTTT
j_call: TRBJ2-5; v_call: TRBV25-1; d_call: -; clone_size: -; cdr3_aa: CASRPAGQIQETQYF; cdr3_nt: TGTGCCAGCAGGCCGGCGGGACAGATCCAAGAGACCCAGTACTTC
j_call: TRBJ2-6; v_call: TRBV1; d_call: -; clone_size: -; cdr3_aa: CTSSAQSRANVLTF; cdr3_nt: TGCACCAGCAGTGCACAAAGTCGGGCCAACGTCCTGACTTTC
j_call: TRBJ1-3; v_call: TRBV28; d_call: -; clone_size: -; cdr3_aa: CASSFWAERGNTIYF; cdr3_nt: TGTGCCAGCAGTTTCTGGGCTGAAAGGGGAAACACCATATATTTT
j_call: TRBJ1-2; v_call: TRBV5-1; d_call: TRBD1; clone_size: -; cdr3_aa: CASSLGADRDGYTF; cdr3_nt: TGCGCCAGCAGCTTGGGAGCTGACAGGGATGGCTACACCTTC
j_call: TRBJ2-7; v_call: TRBV19; d_call: -; clone_size: -; cdr3_aa: CASSPLGSYEQYF; cdr3_nt: TGTGCCAGTAGTCCGCTGGGCTCCTACGAGCAGTACTTC
j_call: TRBJ2-3; v_call: TRBV6-5; d_call: -; clone_size: -; cdr3_aa: CASALRTTRTYTQYF; cdr3_nt: TGTGCCAGCGCACTTAGGACTACGAGAACCTATACGCAGTATTTT
j_call: TRBJ1-5; v_call: TRBV28; d_call: -; clone_size: -; cdr3_aa: CASSLSPKGNQPQHF; cdr3_nt: TGTGCCAGCAGTTTATCCCCGAAGGGGAATCAGCCCCAGCATTTT
j_call: TRBJ2-2; v_call: TRBV28; d_call: TRBD1; clone_size: -; cdr3_aa: CASSLPTGGITGELFF; cdr3_nt: TGTGCCAGCAGTTTGCCGACAGGGGGTATTACCGGGGAGCTGTTTTTT
j_call: TRBJ1-2; v_call: TRBV5-1; d_call: -; clone_size: -; cdr3_aa: CASSLDSDTYGYTF; cdr3_nt: TGCGCCAGCAGCTTGGACTCGGACACATATGGCTACACCTTC